These 13 T cell receptor beta chains were all obtained from the same sample, sequenced in a study of Ad26.COV2.S vaccination and SARS-CoV-2 variants. Some clones are missing from TCRdb's copy, which holds only in-frame ones; the method was immunoSEQ multiplex PCR. Among fewer than 900,000 clones listed, about 89% were seen once. The treatment: 19 received Ad26.COV2.S at low or high dose, single or two shots; roughly 5 received placebo; per-sample allocation not given. Material that was analyzed had been drawn on day 63 after the first vaccine or placebo injection. The sequences come from peripheral blood, collected in a trial of Ad26.COV2.S vaccine versus placebo. Source of these receptors: a person between 18 and 65 years old who received the Ad26.COV2.S COVID-19 vaccine or a placebo.

The chain uses TRBV13 and TRBJ2-6; D is unresolved. The germline gives CDR1 PRHDT, CDR2 FYEKMQ (reference sequence). Trimming cost V 3 bases and J 0 bases, with 18 bases left between them. The CDR3 length is 19 residues. The DNA for the CDR3 is TGTGCCAGCAGCTTTGAGCCCCTAATACGTGACTCTGGGGCCAACGTCCTGACTTTC. Translated: CASSFEPLIRDSGANVLTF.

The V gene is TRBV7-2, the J gene TRBJ2-7; a possible D gene is TRBD2 (5 bases). Germline V gene sequence: CDR1 SGHTA, CDR2 FQGNSA. The length of the CDR3 is 13 residues. Trimming removed 6 bases at V and 3 bases at J, with 12 bases between. The DNA of the CDR3 is TGTGCCAGCAGGCCCGGAGAGGGCTACGAGCAGTACTTC. It specifies CASRPGEGYEQYF. The full variable domain, its missing parts supplied by reference TRBV7-2 and TRBJ2-7, is GAGVSQSPSNKVTEKGKDVELRCDPISGHTALYWYRQSLGQGLEFLIYFQGNSAPDKSGLPSDRFSAERTGGSVSTLTIQRTQQEDSAVYLCASRPGEGYEQYFGPGTRLTVT.

V usage is TRBV14 and J usage is TRBJ2-7; TRBD2 matches at 10 bases. The CDR3 totals 15 residues. The J segment lost 0 bases and the V segment lost 6 bases, leaving 5 bases of the junction unmatched. CDR1 and CDR2 from the germline V gene are SGHDN and FVKESK. The CDR3 sequence: CASRSGLAASYEQYF. In DNA, the CDR3 is TGTGCCAGCAGGTCCGGACTAGCGGCCTCCTACGAGCAGTACTTC.

This chain links TRBV18 with TRBJ2-1; 12 positions agree with TRBD2. Trimming at V came to 4 bases and at J to 5 bases, leaving 3 bases not matched to a gene. The CDR3 consists of 15 residues. Germline loops: CDR1 KGHSH, CDR2 LQKENI. CDR3 coding DNA: TGTGCCAGCTCACTTGGACTAGCGGGAAACAATGAGCAGTTCTTC. Translating it yields CASSLGLAGNNEQFF.

The chain has TRBV2 and TRBJ2-7; unclear D gene. V lost 4 bases and J 1 base, leaving 14 bases between the germline ends. CDR1 SNHLY and CDR2 FYNNEI come from the germline V gene. The CDR3 is 15 amino acids. The CDR3 sequence: CASSATGRLSYEQYF. The CDR3, as DNA: TGTGCCAGCAGTGCGACCGGAAGGTTATCCTACGAGCAGTACTTC.

The chain employs TRBV5-5 and TRBJ2-2, with 8 nucleotides matching TRBD1. J lost 5 bases, V lost 4 bases, and 7 bases had no gene match. There are 15 residues in the CDR3. Germline V CDR1 and CDR2: SGHKS, YYEKEE (reference sequence). CDR3 protein: CASSVDRGRTGELFF. The DNA for the CDR3 is TGTGCCAGCAGCGTTGACAGGGGAAGGACCGGGGAGCTGTTTTTT.

A single count supports this clone. The V and J genes are TRBV7-9 and TRBJ1-1; D gene uncertain. V was trimmed by 5 bases and J by 8 bases, leaving 12 bases between them. Germline V lookup: CDR1 SEHNR, CDR2 FQNEAQ (reference sequence). CDR3 length: 12 amino acids. The chain's CDR3 is CASSPDGWEAFF. CDR3 coding DNA: TGTGCCAGCAGCCCAGACGGGTGGGAAGCTTTCTTT.

The genes are TRBV19 and TRBJ1-6, with D hard to call. CDR1 is LNHDA and CDR2 is SQIVND in the germline V gene (reference sequence). The CDR3 extends over 14 amino acids. Trimming left V 1 base short and J 9 bases short, with 10 bases between. The CDR3, as DNA: TGTGCCAGTAGTATAGGGTCGAATTCTTCACCCCTCCACTTT. It yields the protein CASSIGSNSSPLHF.

The chain has TRBV7-2 and TRBJ1-1; D not certain. CDR3 size: 11 residues. V was shortened by 5 bases and J by 6 bases, with 7 bases between the two germline ends. CDR1 and CDR2 from the germline V gene are SGHTA and FQGNSA. This CDR3 reads CASSPLSEAFF. The CDR3 DNA follows: TGTGCCAGCAGCCCCCTCTCTGAAGCTTTCTTT.

The V and J genes are TRBV7-6 and TRBJ1-1; TRBD1 matches at 8 bases. The CDR3 is 18 residues long. V trimming: 2 bases; J trimming: 5 bases; junction bases outside the gene matches: 16. The germline V gene encodes CDR1 SGHVS and CDR2 FNYEAQ. The CDR3 DNA follows: TGTGCCAGCAGCTTATACCGCGCGGGAACAGGGGGAGATACTGAAGCTTTCTTT. This codes for CASSLYRAGTGGDTEAFF.

V is TRBV29-1 and J is TRBJ2-1, with D tentatively TRBD2 (6 bases). V was trimmed by 7 bases and J by 10 bases, leaving 14 bases between them. Germline assignment: CDR1 SQVTM and CDR2 ANQGSEA. This CDR3 has 11 amino acids. CDR3 sequence reads: CSAGTSLEQFF. DNA for the CDR3: TGCAGCGCCGGGACTTCCCTCGAGCAGTTCTTC.

The chain is built from TRBV18 and TRBJ1-1, with D hard to call. Trimming removed 5 bases from V and 3 bases from J, with 13 bases in between. Germline V CDR1 and CDR2: KGHSH, LQKENI. This CDR3 has 14 amino acids. The CDR3 DNA reads TGTGCCAGCTCAACCATTGGGCCCTACACTGAAGCTTTCTTT. This encodes CASSTIGPYTEAFF.

The chain has TRBV21-1 and TRBJ2-5; the table's D gene call, TRBD2, was not cross checked with the DNA. TRBV21-1 is a pseudogene segment. This CDR3 region has 13 residues. The CDR3 reads CASSETSGETQYF. The CDR3 nucleotides are TGTGCCAGCAGCGAGACTAGCGGGGAGACCCAGTACTTC.